These T cell receptor beta chains were read from a single sample in a study of T cells after yellow fever vaccination. TCRdb re-called the 5' RACE reads with MiXCR, one entry per CDR3 protein. The table records 250,000 or so distinct CDR3 sequences, around 6.7% of them present only once. The sequencing used CD4+ T cells sorted from PBMCs, collected on the day of the yellow fever booster vaccination. These receptors all stem from a man aged 25 to 45 who received the YFV17D yellow fever vaccine. Each CDR3 is given with its conserved first and last residue.

CSAGQGGGSNQPQHF	TRBV20-1	TRBJ1-5
CATSRPWGRGGEERRYF	TRBV15	TRBJ2-5
CASSIGQGDSPLHF	TRBV19	TRBJ1-6
CSAPPGTSADTDTQYF	TRBV20-1	TRBJ2-3
CASSQTGTSGSGELFF	TRBV3-1	TRBJ2-2
CASSPPYGSYEQYF	TRBV18	TRBJ2-7
CASSYRVYTGELFF	TRBV6-5	TRBJ2-2
CSAPGLGGTDQYF	TRBV20-1	TRBJ2-5
CASSSTRPGVGETQYF	TRBV28	TRBJ2-5
CASSALGGSGYEQYF	TRBV7-9	TRBJ2-7
CSALLDHTQYF	TRBV20-1	TRBJ2-3
CATSDPYGGGSKNEQFF	TRBV24-1	TRBJ2-1
CASRPTGLPTDTQYF	TRBV6-2/TRBV6-3	TRBJ2-3
CATSRARANTEAFF	TRBV15	TRBJ1-1
CASSPASNEQFF	TRBV18	TRBJ2-1
CSAIRDSTDTQYF	TRBV29-1	TRBJ2-3
CASSLRGSSYNSPLHF	TRBV5-6	TRBJ1-6
CASSYRVSGRSGDEQFF	TRBV6-2/TRBV6-3	TRBJ2-1
CCARDHGGGSVVHEQYF	TRBV20-1	TRBJ2-7
CASSRQDSVVYEQYF	TRBV4-2	TRBJ2-7
CSVGQGGEQYF	TRBV29-1	TRBJ2-7
CASSAPLAGGQETQYF	TRBV7-2	TRBJ2-5
CSAKTGGFETQHF	TRBV20-1	TRBJ1-5
CASSFSSGPKETQYF	TRBV7-8	TRBJ2-5
CASTKQGALAKNIQYF	TRBV12-3/TRBV12-4	TRBJ2-4
CAITSRGAGDYGYTF	TRBV10-3	TRBJ1-2
CAWSVFETGGLEQYF	TRBV30	TRBJ2-7
CSAGDRGRLPEAFF	TRBV20-1	TRBJ1-1
CATSRVGGSAGYTF	TRBV15	TRBJ1-2
CASRPLGQASGYTF	TRBV25-1	TRBJ1-2
CASSLGSRHTIYF	TRBV11-2	TRBJ1-3
CASSSINPGELFF	TRBV12-3/TRBV12-4	TRBJ2-2
CASSLGDREETQYF	TRBV5-1	TRBJ2-5
CASSYLTNNQELFF	TRBV6-5	TRBJ2-2
CASSLEFVDGYTF	TRBV5-1	TRBJ1-2
CASEQFPPGSHGYEQYF	TRBV23-1	TRBJ2-7
CASSPSGRADKNIQYF	TRBV7-9	TRBJ2-4